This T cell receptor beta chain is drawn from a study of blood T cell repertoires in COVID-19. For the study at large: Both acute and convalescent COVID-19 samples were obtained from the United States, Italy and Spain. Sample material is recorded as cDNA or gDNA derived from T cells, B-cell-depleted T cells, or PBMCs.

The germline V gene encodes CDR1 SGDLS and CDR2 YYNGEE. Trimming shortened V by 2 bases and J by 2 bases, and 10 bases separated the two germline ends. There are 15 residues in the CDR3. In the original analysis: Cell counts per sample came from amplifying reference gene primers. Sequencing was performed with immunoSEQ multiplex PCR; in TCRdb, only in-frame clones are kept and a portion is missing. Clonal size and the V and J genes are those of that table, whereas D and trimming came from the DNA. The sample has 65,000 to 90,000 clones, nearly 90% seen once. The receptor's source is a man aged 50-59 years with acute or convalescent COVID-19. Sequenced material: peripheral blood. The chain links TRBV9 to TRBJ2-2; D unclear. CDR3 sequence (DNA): TGTGCCAGCAGCGTTCTTCACTCCAACACCGGGGAGCTGTTTTTT. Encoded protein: CASSVLHSNTGELFF.